The 25 T cell receptor beta chains below all came from one sample that was sequenced in a study of response to subunit inactivated influenza vaccine. TCRdb processed the RT-PCR reads anew with MiXCR; each CDR3 protein has one entry. Here the sample spans approximately 680,000 distinct CDR3 sequences, approximately 14% being singletons. The sequencing here drew on PBMCs from blood, taken 11 to 12 days after vaccination. The receptors derive from a man in his fifties or sixties who received an inactivated influenza vaccine.

This clonotype was picked up a small number of times. This chain links TRBV28 with TRBJ2-1, with TRBD1 as a possible D gene (6 bases). CDR3 size: 16 residues. CDR1 and CDR2 from the germline V gene are MDHEN and SYDVKM. The germline V and J ends were trimmed by 10 bases and 2 bases, with 21 bases remaining between them. CDR3 nucleotide sequence: TGTGCCACCACCCCTAGTTACAGGGAAGCCTACAATGAGCAGTTCTTC. Protein: CATTPSYREAYNEQFF.

For the CDR3, the DNA is TGTGCCAGCAGCGTTACCCCTACAGGACATTCCTACGAGCAGTACTTC. Translating gives CASSVTPTGHSYEQYF. The genes are TRBV9 and TRBJ2-7; TRBD1 might be the D (5 bases). Trimming removed 2 bases at V and 1 base at J, with 16 bases between. The CDR3 runs to 16 residues. The germline gives CDR1 SGDLS, CDR2 YYNGEE.

This chain links TRBV27 with TRBJ2-7, with D possibly TRBD2 on 6 matching bases. Between the trimmed V and J ends, which lost 1 base and 0 bases, there was a span of 10 bases. Germline V gene data show CDR1 as MNHEY and CDR2 as SMNVEV (reference sequence). This CDR3 region has 15 residues. This chain's CDR3 is CASSLFIGSSYEQYF. Here the CDR3 DNA reads TGTGCCAGCAGTTTATTTATCGGGAGCTCCTACGAGCAGTACTTC.

This chain links TRBV5-6 with TRBJ2-3; no firm D call. There are 13 residues in the CDR3. Trimming left V 2 bases short and J 2 bases short, with 6 bases between. CDR1 and CDR2 (germline): SGHDT, YYEEEE. CDR3 DNA sequence: TGTGCCAGCAGCTTCTCTCCCACAGATACGCAGTATTTT. It yields the protein CASSFSPTDTQYF.

This clonotype has more than one count but fewer than ten. The CDR3 sequence is CSARMTGYGYTF. The CDR3 DNA sequence: TGCAGTGCTAGGATGACAGGCTATGGCTACACCTTC. This sequence joins TRBV20-1 and TRBJ1-2; perhaps TRBD1 as D (6 bases). Trimming took off 3 bases at V and 4 bases at J, with 9 bases between the two ends. Germline V gene sequence: CDR1 DFQATT, CDR2 SNEGSKA (reference sequence). The CDR3 has 12 amino acids.

This clonotype was counted a few times. The chain joins TRBV3-1 to TRBJ2-7; 7 nucleotides agree with TRBD1. Germline V gene data show CDR1 as LGHDT and CDR2 as YNNKEL (reference sequence). CDR3 length equals 15 residues. V was pared by 5 bases and J by 0 bases, with 7 bases of the junction left unmatched. This CDR3 reads CASSRQGALSYEQYF. The DNA for the CDR3 is TGTGCCAGCAGCAGACAGGGAGCCCTCTCCTACGAGCAGTACTTC.

This chain connects TRBV25-1 to TRBJ1-6; D may be TRBD1 (6 bases). The V end was cut by 2 bases, the J end by 14 bases, with 13 bases between. Germline-derived CDR1 and CDR2 are MGHDK and SYGVNS. This CDR3 contains 13 residues. The CDR3 DNA follows: TGTGCCAGCAGTGAAACAGGGATTCAATCCCTCCACTTT. It is translated as CASSETGIQSLHF.

This clonotype was found a few times. V gene TRBV5-6 combines with J gene TRBJ2-7, with unresolved D. Trimming took 3 bases from V and 5 from J, leaving 15 bases between them. Germline-derived CDR1 and CDR2 are SGHDT and YYEEEE. This CDR3 spans 14 amino acids. The CDR3 sequence is CASSSRRGSDEQYF. The CDR3 nucleotides are TGTGCCAGCAGCTCCCGGCGAGGTTCTGACGAGCAGTACTTC.

Many counts were recorded for this clonotype. This sequence joins TRBV4-3 and TRBJ2-3; possibly TRBD1 for D (5 bases). The V and J ends lost 0 bases and 3 bases respectively, with 10 bases between them. CDR3 length equals 15 residues. The V gene's germline CDR1 is LGHNA and CDR2 YSLEER. Written as DNA, the CDR3 is TGCGCCAGCAGCCAAGAGAACAGGTTTACAGATACGCAGTATTTT. Its protein is CASSQENRFTDTQYF.

This clonotype occurred a few times. The CDR3 DNA is TGCAGTGCACCGACTAGCGGGAGCACAGATACGCAGTATTTT. This codes for CSAPTSGSTDTQYF. This chain uses TRBV20-1 with TRBJ2-3, with 10 positions matching TRBD2. Germline assignment: CDR1 DFQATT and CDR2 SNEGSKA (reference sequence). J was trimmed by 0 bases and V by 6 bases; bases with no gene match: 3. The CDR3 contains 14 residues.

This clonotype was recorded many times. The chain couples TRBV29-1 to TRBJ2-1; possible D gene TRBD2, 5 bases. The CDR3 is 13 amino acids. V gave up 4 bases and J gave up 2 bases, with 9 bases separating them. Germline CDR1 is SQVTM and CDR2 is ANQGSEA. The CDR3 region has the DNA TGCAGCGTTGGAGGACTGGCCTACAATGAGCAGTTCTTC. It codes for CSVGGLAYNEQFF.

Comments on this clonotype: At one end the junction does not follow the germline gene, possibly because of a read error. The chain joins TRBV20-1 to TRBJ2-1; D not certain. This CDR3 region has 17 residues. Germline CDR1 reads DFQATT; CDR2 reads SNEGSKA (reference sequence). The chain's CDR3 is CCARDSAEPSSYNEQFF. CDR3 nucleotides: TGCTGTGCTAGAGATTCGGCGGAGCCGAGCTCCTACAATGAGCAGTTCTTC.

This clonotype was seen at least ten times. This sequence joins TRBV12-3 or TRBV12-4 and TRBJ2-7; the D gene could be TRBD1 or TRBD2 (5 bases each). Trimming removed 4 bases from V and 2 bases from J, with 18 bases in between. This CDR3 contains 16 residues. As DNA, the CDR3 is TGTGCCAGCAGTTCCCCCCGGGACGGATTTACCTACGAGCAGTACTTC. The encoded protein is CASSSPRDGFTYEQYF.

This clonotype was picked up a small number of times. The DNA for the CDR3 is TGTGCCACCAGGGGAGAGGCGGAGACCCAGTACTTC. Translated, it gives CATRGEAETQYF. The chain is built from TRBV24-1 and TRBJ2-5; D is possibly TRBD2 (5 bases). Trimming stripped 7 bases from V and 5 bases from J, with 10 bases between. The CDR3 has 12 residues. The germline gives CDR1 KGHDR, CDR2 SFDVKD.

The chain carries TRBV30 and TRBJ2-2, with D perhaps given as TRBD1 or TRBD2 (5 bases each). Germline V lookup: CDR1 GTSNPN, CDR2 SVGIG (reference sequence). V lost 4 bases and J lost 5, with 17 bases in between. The CDR3 sequence is 15 residues long. The CDR3 here is CAWNMPGRPTGELFF. CDR3 in DNA: TGTGCCTGGAATATGCCGGGACGGCCAACCGGGGAGCTGTTTTTT.

This clonotype appeared a few times. J is TRBJ1-2 and V is TRBV20-1; no reliable D call. The germline V and J ends were trimmed by 0 bases and 7 bases, with 12 bases remaining between them. The CDR3 spans 13 residues. Germline loops: CDR1 DFQATT, CDR2 SNEGSKA (reference sequence). The CDR3 DNA follows: TGCAGTGCTAGAGATCGAAGAGGAGCTGGCTACACCTTC. The encoded protein is CSARDRRGAGYTF.

This clonotype turned up a few times. V gene TRBV7-9 combines with J gene TRBJ2-1, with D unresolved. CDR1 is SEHNR and CDR2 is FQNEAQ in the germline V gene (reference sequence). The CDR3 sequence is 17 residues long. V shed 4 bases and J shed 2 bases, with 18 bases lying between them. The CDR3 protein is CASSSYFTYATYNEQFF. CDR3 sequence (DNA): TGTGCCAGCAGCTCCTATTTTACCTACGCGACCTACAATGAGCAGTTCTTC.

This CDR3 is CASSLLTTEYQETQYF. The CDR3 DNA sequence: TGCGCCAGCAGCTTGCTTACGACAGAGTACCAAGAGACCCAGTACTTC. The chain has TRBV5-1 and TRBJ2-5; possibly TRBD1 for D (5 bases). Trimming removed 1 base from V and 0 bases from J, with 13 bases in between. The CDR3 is 16 residues long. From germline, CDR1 is SGHRS and CDR2 YFSETQ.

The table lists this clonotype with a few counts. This chain links TRBV4-3 with TRBJ1-2, with TRBD1 identical over 7 bases. This CDR3 has 17 amino acids. CDR1 and CDR2 (germline): LGHNA, YSLEER. V was pared by 0 bases and J by 4 bases, with 11 bases of the junction left unmatched. CDR3 loop: CASSQDPTKGAFYGYTF. In DNA, the CDR3 is TGCGCCAGCAGCCAAGATCCTACGAAGGGGGCGTTCTATGGCTACACCTTC.

Comment on this clonotype: The junction and the germline gene differ at one end; a read error may be behind it. The chain has TRBV4-1 and TRBJ2-1; the D is unclear. The CDR3 sequence is 15 residues long. CDR1 and CDR2 (germline): MGHRA, YSYEKL. The CDR3, as DNA: TGCGCCAGCAGACAAGCGCAGAATAACTACAATGAGCAGTTCTTC. Encoded protein: CASRQAQNNYNEQFF.

This clonotype came up a few times. The CDR3 protein is CAWDGGHPNTEAFF. CDR3 in DNA: TGTGCCTGGGACGGGGGACACCCGAACACTGAAGCTTTCTTT. The V call is TRBV30, the J call TRBJ1-1, with D maybe TRBD1 (6 bases). Germline V gene lookup returns CDR1 GTSNPN and CDR2 SVGIG (reference sequence). CDR3 length: 14 residues. Trimming took 5 bases from V and 1 from J, leaving 14 bases between them.

This sequence joins TRBV7-6 and TRBJ2-7; a weak D match, TRBD2 (6 bases). V lost 4 bases, J lost 2 bases, and 18 bases lay in between. From germline, CDR1 is SGHVS and CDR2 FNYEAQ. The CDR3 totals 16 residues. DNA for the CDR3: TGTGCCAGCAGCTCCCCGATCTCGGGGGAGCCCTACGAGCAGTACTTC. Translated, it gives CASSSPISGEPYEQYF.

This rearrangement joins TRBV12-3 or TRBV12-4 to TRBJ1-1, with TRBD1 matching 8 bases. This CDR3 region has 13 residues. J gave up 6 bases and V 4 bases, and 4 bases lay outside the gene matches. The CDR3 sequence is CASSSDRVAEAFF. The CDR3 nucleotides are TGTGCCAGCAGTTCGGACAGGGTCGCTGAAGCTTTCTTT.

This chain links TRBV6-2 or TRBV6-3 with TRBJ2-3; TRBD2 is a possible D gene (5 bases). CDR3 size: 14 residues. V was pared by 6 bases and J by 0 bases, with 10 bases between. From germline, CDR1 is MNHEY and CDR2 SVGEGT. As DNA, the CDR3 is TGTGCCAGCAGGCTAGCAATAAGCACAGATACGCAGTATTTT. This codes for CASRLAISTDTQYF.

This clonotype has a count of ten or more. The V gene is TRBV20-1, the J gene TRBJ1-3; D is unresolved. Germline values: CDR1 DFQATT, CDR2 SNEGSKA (reference sequence). The V end was cut by 0 bases, the J end by 8 bases, with 11 bases between. There are 13 residues in the CDR3. CDR3 sequence (DNA): TGCAGTGCTAGAGACCGTACTCGCGACACCATATATTTT. This translates into CSARDRTRDTIYF.